This T cell receptor (beta chain) appears in the sequencing data of a study of OX40 agonist ivuxolimab in advanced cancers. About the research overall: Patients in the trial were receiving intravenous ivuxolimab every 2 weeks, at doses of 0.01 to 10 mg/kg. Aged roughly 23 to 79 with a mean of approximately 60 years, they were 82.7% male. Points from the study as a whole: On average, a greater number of expanded clones characterised CD8+ T cells relative to CD4+. Among patients with partial responses at 0.1-3.0 mg/kg, clonal expansion was among the lowest.

Details on this clone: No antigen is known for it.

This table comes from immunoSEQ multiplex PCR, and its TCRdb copy is limited to in-frame clones, with some not included. The sample includes fewer than 50,000 clones, 92% of them seen just once. Sequenced here: CD4+ or CD8+ T cells sorted from blood, sampled in a trial of the OX40 agonist ivuxolimab. This receptor was obtained from an adult with an advanced solid tumor such as melanoma, head and neck, liver or kidney cancer.

The CDR3 loop is CASSQWRGGYNEQFF. In DNA form, the CDR3 reads TGTGCCAGCAGCCAATGGAGGGGAGGGTACAATGAGCAGTTCTTC. This chain connects TRBV14 to TRBJ2-1, with 7 bases identical to TRBD2. This CDR3 spans 15 amino acids. CDR1 and CDR2 from the germline V gene are SGHDN and FVKESK. The J segment lost 4 bases and the V segment lost 2 bases, leaving 5 bases of the junction unmatched.